A single sample is the source of the 20 T cell receptor beta chains below, sequenced in a study of patients and donors after allogeneic stem cell transplantation (dated by TCRdb to about 2020). Preparation of the library involved RT-PCR. Sequencing took place on a NextSeq 550. In TCRdb, the public reads were trimmed at Q25 with fastp and aligned with MiXCR, with productive beta chains retained. Rows are unified per CDR3 protein, each entry keeping the most common DNA and genes. The sample yields 150,000 to 200,000 distinct CDR3 sequences; roughly 30% were counted once. The ten largest account for approximately 3.5% of the sample. Sequencing was performed on blood, either unsorted or a sorted T cell fraction (not recorded which). The receptors shown here come from a human donor who was either an allogeneic HSCT recipient or a stem cell or donor lymphocyte infusion donor (not recorded which). It is not recorded whose cells these are; they may come from a transplant donor.

The genes are TRBV27 and TRBJ2-7; TRBD2 matches 11 bases. From germline, CDR1 is MNHEY and CDR2 SMNVEV (reference sequence). This CDR3 contains 15 residues. V dropped 8 bases and J dropped 2; count of bases not matched to a gene: 8. CDR3 in amino acids: CASRLGLAETYEQYF. CDR3 coding DNA: TGTGCCAGCCGGTTGGGACTAGCGGAGACCTACGAGCAGTACTTC.

This clonotype was seen a few times. V usage is TRBV12-3 or TRBV12-4 and J usage is TRBJ2-1; D tentatively reads TRBD1 or TRBD2 (5 bases each). CDR3 size: 14 residues. Trimming took off 1 base at V and 6 bases at J, with 10 bases between the two ends. CDR3 sequence (DNA): TGTGCCAGCAGTTTAGGTGGGACCATCAATGAGCAGTTCTTC. It codes for CASSLGGTINEQFF.

The J gene is TRBJ1-4, the V gene TRBV4-1; D ambiguous. The CDR3 sequence is 14 residues long. V was shortened by 4 bases and J by 4 bases, with 10 bases between the two germline ends. CDR1 and CDR2 from the germline V gene are MGHRA and YSYEKL. CDR3 nucleotides: TGCGCCAGCAGCCGCCCGACCTTTAATGAAAAACTGTTTTTT. This translates into CASSRPTFNEKLFF.

This clonotype has ten or more counts. In nucleotides, the CDR3 is TGTGCCAGCACCGAGAGCAATCAGCCCCAGCATTTT. This encodes CASTESNQPQHF. The chain carries TRBV12-3 or TRBV12-4 and TRBJ1-5; D unresolved. The V gene lost 7 bases and the J gene lost 1 base, with 5 bases spanning the gap. The CDR3 runs to 12 residues.

V is TRBV15 and J is TRBJ2-1; D unclear. Trimming cost V 1 base and J 3 bases, with 1 base left between them. The CDR3 covers 12 residues. CDR1 and CDR2 from the germline V gene are LNHNV and YYDKDF (reference sequence). CDR3 DNA: TGTGCCACCAGCAGAGGCTACAATGAGCAGTTCTTC. Its translation is CATSRGYNEQFF.

This clonotype was seen a few times. V and J are TRBV4-1 and TRBJ1-2; 8 positions match TRBD1. The CDR3 is made up of 17 amino acids. V was pared by 0 bases and J by 4 bases, with 10 bases of the junction left unmatched. The germline V gene has CDR1 MGHRA and CDR2 YSYEKL. This CDR3 is CASSQDPGQGRLYGYTF. The CDR3, as DNA: TGCGCCAGCAGCCAAGATCCCGGACAGGGTAGACTCTATGGCTACACCTTC.

The chain joins TRBV4-3 to TRBJ2-2; D is unclear. From germline, CDR1 is LGHNA and CDR2 YSLEER. The CDR3 has 15 amino acids. V was clipped by 8 bases and J by 7 bases, with 20 bases between them. Here the CDR3 reads CASCTIPSGVGELFF. The CDR3, as DNA: TGCGCCAGCTGCACGATCCCCTCGGGCGTCGGGGAGCTGTTTTTT.

This clonotype was counted only a few times. This sequence joins TRBV10-3 and TRBJ2-7; the D gene is possibly TRBD2 (6 bases). V was cut by 6 bases and J by 7 bases, with 10 bases left in between. This CDR3 comprises 11 residues. Germline lookup yields CDR1 ENHRY and CDR2 SYGVKD. As DNA, the CDR3 is TGTGCCATCAGCGGGGGAAGGGAGCAGTACTTC. Amino acids: CAISGGREQYF.

In this sample, this clonotype turned up many times. This chain joins TRBV29-1 and TRBJ2-2; 7 bases map to TRBD1. The CDR3 has 13 residues. The V segment lost 8 bases and the J segment 6 bases; nucleotides outside the gene matches: 9. CDR1 is SQVTM, CDR2 ANQGSEA, per germline. Here the CDR3 reads CSSRKGASGELFF. The DNA of the CDR3 is TGCAGCTCACGCAAGGGGGCCTCCGGGGAGCTGTTTTTT.

This clonotype was detected a few times. The CDR3 loop reads CASSFPARYEQYF. CDR3 nucleotide sequence: TGTGCCAGCAGTTTTCCGGCGCGGTACGAGCAGTACTTC. The chain recombines TRBV28 with TRBJ2-7, with unresolved D. Germline CDR1 MDHEN, CDR2 SYDVKM. The V gene lost 3 bases and the J gene lost 4 bases, with 10 bases spanning the gap. The CDR3 is 13 residues long.

This chain connects TRBV7-9 to TRBJ2-3; 11 bases map to TRBD2. The V gene end was trimmed by 1 base and the J gene end by 4 bases; junction bases not matched to a gene: 1. The CDR3 is 15 residues long. In germline, CDR1 is SEHNR, CDR2 FQNEAQ (reference sequence). In nucleotides, the CDR3 is TGTGCCAGCAGCTTAGGACTAGCGGGGCCAGATACGCAGTATTTT. Translated: CASSLGLAGPDTQYF.

This chain uses TRBV6-5 with TRBJ1-3; D may be TRBD1 (5 bases). V lost 2 bases and J lost 4, with 15 bases in between. Germline V lookup: CDR1 MNHEY, CDR2 SVGAGI. CDR3 length equals 16 residues. The CDR3 DNA sequence: TGTGCCAGCAGTTACCTGACCGGGGGGAACGGAAACACCATATATTTT. This translates into CASSYLTGGNGNTIYF.

This chain joins TRBV4-1 and TRBJ2-5; weak D call: TRBD1 (6 bases). This CDR3 has 16 amino acids. V was trimmed by 5 bases and J by 1 base, leaving 17 bases between them. Germline CDR1 MGHRA, CDR2 YSYEKL. The CDR3: CASSELQGFRQETQYF. In nucleotides, the CDR3 is TGCGCCAGCAGCGAATTACAGGGTTTTCGCCAAGAGACCCAGTACTTC.

The rearrangement uses TRBV15 and TRBJ2-7; D unclear. The V end was cut by 0 bases, the J end by 0 bases, with 9 bases between. Looked up from germline, CDR1 is LNHNV and CDR2 is YYDKDF (reference sequence). This CDR3 region has 15 residues. The CDR3 sequence: CATSREGLSSYEQYF. The CDR3 coding sequence is TGTGCCACCAGCAGAGAAGGGTTGAGCTCCTACGAGCAGTACTTC.

The chain has TRBV4-3 and TRBJ2-7; 14 bases are a match to TRBD2. There are 18 residues in the CDR3. The germline CDR1 and CDR2 sequences are LGHNA and YSLEER. The V segment lost 1 base and the J segment 2 bases; nucleotides outside the gene matches: 7. CDR3 coding DNA: TGCGCCAGCAGCCAAGGACTAGCGGGAGGGTTGAGTGCCTACGAGCAGTACTTC. Translating it yields CASSQGLAGGLSAYEQYF.

This clonotype was picked up a small number of times. The chain joins TRBV20-1 to TRBJ2-1; perhaps TRBD2 as D (6 bases). The CDR3 runs 20 residues. V was clipped by 2 bases and J by 0 bases, with 26 bases between them. Per the germline V gene, CDR1 is DFQATT and CDR2 is SNEGSKA (reference sequence). As DNA, the CDR3 is TGCAGTGCTAGATTAGAGGCGGGAAGATGGGTCGCCAGCTCCTACAATGAGCAGTTCTTC. Amino acid sequence: CSARLEAGRWVASSYNEQFF.

This clonotype was counted only a few times. This chain connects TRBV20-1 to TRBJ1-4; D unresolved. This CDR3 has 11 amino acids. V was cut by 6 bases and J by 8 bases, with 10 bases left in between. In germline, CDR1 is DFQATT, CDR2 SNEGSKA (reference sequence). The CDR3 DNA reads as TGCAGTGCATCCGGATACGAAAAACTGTTTTTT. It specifies CSASGYEKLFF.

This chain joins TRBV4-2 and TRBJ2-7; 9 bases agree with TRBD2. Per the germline V gene, CDR1 is LGHNA and CDR2 is YNFKEQ. CDR3 size: 16 residues. The V gene end was trimmed by 0 bases and the J gene end by 3 bases; junction bases not matched to a gene: 6. DNA of the CDR3: TGTGCCAGCAGCCAAGATTTTGGTAGCGGGAGCTACGAGCAGTACTTC. Translated, it gives CASSQDFGSGSYEQYF.

This clonotype was seen only a few times. The J gene is TRBJ2-1, the V gene TRBV7-2; tentatively, D is TRBD2 (6 bases). The germline V and J ends were trimmed by 0 bases and 8 bases, with 11 bases remaining between them. CDR1 and CDR2 (germline): SGHTA, FQGNSA. This CDR3 contains 14 residues. The CDR3 is CASSLAGGGYEQFF. For the CDR3, the DNA is TGTGCCAGCAGCTTAGCGGGAGGTGGCTATGAGCAGTTCTTC.

The CDR3 is CSASGGGADTQYF. Written as DNA, the CDR3 is TGCAGTGCTAGCGGGGGGGGCGCAGATACGCAGTATTTT. This chain uses TRBV20-1 with TRBJ2-3, with 8 positions matching TRBD2. The CDR3 contains 13 residues. Germline CDR1 reads DFQATT; CDR2 reads SNEGSKA (reference sequence). The V segment lost 3 bases and the J segment 4 bases; nucleotides outside the gene matches: 3.